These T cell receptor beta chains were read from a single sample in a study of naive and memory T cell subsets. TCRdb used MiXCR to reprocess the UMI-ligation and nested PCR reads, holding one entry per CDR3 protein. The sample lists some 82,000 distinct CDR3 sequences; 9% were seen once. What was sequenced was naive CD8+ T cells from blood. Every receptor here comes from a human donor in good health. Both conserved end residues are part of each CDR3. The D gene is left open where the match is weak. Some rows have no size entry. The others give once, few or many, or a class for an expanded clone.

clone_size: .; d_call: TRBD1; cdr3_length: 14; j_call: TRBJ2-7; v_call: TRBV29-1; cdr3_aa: CSVFGGQSSYEQYF; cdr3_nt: TGCAGCGTCTTTGGGGGACAGAGCTCCTACGAGCAGTACTTC
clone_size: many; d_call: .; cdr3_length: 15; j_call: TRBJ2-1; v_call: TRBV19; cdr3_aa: CASSWLLSSYNEQFF; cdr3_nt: TGTGCCAGTAGTTGGCTCTTAAGCTCCTACAATGAGCAGTTCTTC
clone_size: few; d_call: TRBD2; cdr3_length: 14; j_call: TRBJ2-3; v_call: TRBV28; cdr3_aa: CASRPSGYTDTQYF; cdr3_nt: TGTGCCAGCAGGCCTAGCGGGTACACAGATACGCAGTATTTT
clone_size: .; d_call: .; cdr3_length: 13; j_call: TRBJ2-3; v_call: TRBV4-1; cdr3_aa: CASSQGSGGTQYF; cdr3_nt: TGCGCCAGCAGCCAAGGGTCCGGGGGTACGCAGTATTTT
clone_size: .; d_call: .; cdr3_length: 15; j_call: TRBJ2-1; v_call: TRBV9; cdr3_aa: CASSVGVRTYNEQFF; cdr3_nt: TGTGCCAGCAGCGTAGGGGTGCGGACATACAATGAGCAGTTCTTC
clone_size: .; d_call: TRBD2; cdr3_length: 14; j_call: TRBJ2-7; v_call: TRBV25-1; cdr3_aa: CASGGGGAPYEQYF; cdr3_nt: TGTGCCAGCGGGGGGGGGGGAGCCCCATACGAGCAGTACTTC
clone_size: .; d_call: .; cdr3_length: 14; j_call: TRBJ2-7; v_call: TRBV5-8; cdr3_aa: CASRTTGSIGEQYF; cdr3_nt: TGTGCCAGCCGGACCACGGGGTCCATCGGGGAGCAGTACTTC
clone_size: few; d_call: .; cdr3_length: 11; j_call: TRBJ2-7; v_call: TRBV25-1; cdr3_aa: CASTWTNEQYF; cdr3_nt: TGTGCCAGCACCTGGACGAACGAGCAGTACTTC
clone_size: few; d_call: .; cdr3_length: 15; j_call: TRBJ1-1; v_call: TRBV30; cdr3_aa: CAWSTGDISVSEAFF; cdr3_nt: TGTGCCTGGAGTACGGGGGACATTTCTGTGTCTGAAGCTTTCTTT
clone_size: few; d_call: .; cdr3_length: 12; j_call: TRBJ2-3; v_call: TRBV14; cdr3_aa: CASSPPGHPKYF; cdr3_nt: TGTGCCAGCAGCCCACCGGGACACCCGAAGTATTTT
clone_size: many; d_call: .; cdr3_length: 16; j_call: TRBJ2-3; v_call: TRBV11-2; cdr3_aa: CASSLELAGNTDTQYF; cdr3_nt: TGTGCCAGCAGCTTAGAATTGGCCGGGAATACAGATACGCAGTATTTT
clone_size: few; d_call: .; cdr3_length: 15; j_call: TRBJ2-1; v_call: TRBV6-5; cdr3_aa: CASSYSTGIYNEQFF; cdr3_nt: TGTGCCAGCAGTTACTCGACTGGGATTTACAATGAGCAGTTCTTC
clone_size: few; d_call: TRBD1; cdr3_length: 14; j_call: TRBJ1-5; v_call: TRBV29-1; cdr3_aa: CSVEGQGAGQPQHF; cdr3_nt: TGCAGCGTTGAGGGACAGGGGGCAGGTCAGCCCCAGCATTTT
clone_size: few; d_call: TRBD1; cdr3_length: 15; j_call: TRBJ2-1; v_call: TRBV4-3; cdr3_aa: CASSRAGTGMNEQFF; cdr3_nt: TGCGCCAGCAGCCGTGCCGGGACAGGGATGAATGAGCAGTTCTTC
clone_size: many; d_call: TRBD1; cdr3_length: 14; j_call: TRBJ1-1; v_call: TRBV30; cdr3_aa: CAWSVGQGKNEAFF; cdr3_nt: TGTGCCTGGAGTGTAGGACAGGGAAAAAATGAAGCTTTCTTT
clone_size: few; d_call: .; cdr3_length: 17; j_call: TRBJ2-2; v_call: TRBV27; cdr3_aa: CASSYHPPEGYAGELFF; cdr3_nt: TGTGCCAGCAGTTATCACCCCCCCGAGGGGTACGCCGGGGAGCTGTTTTTT
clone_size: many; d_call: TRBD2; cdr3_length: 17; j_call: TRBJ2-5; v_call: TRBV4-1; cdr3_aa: CASSQQPSGGYQETQYF; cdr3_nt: TGCGCCAGCAGCCAGCAACCTAGCGGGGGGTACCAAGAGACCCAGTACTTC
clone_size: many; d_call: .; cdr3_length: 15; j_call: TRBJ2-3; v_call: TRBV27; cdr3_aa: CASSLVTEVRHTQYF; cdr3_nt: TGTGCCAGCAGTCTGGTCACAGAGGTTCGTCATACGCAGTATTTT
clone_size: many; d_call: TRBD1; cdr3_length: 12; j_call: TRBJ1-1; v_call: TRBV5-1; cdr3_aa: CASTTGDTEAFF; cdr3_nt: TGCGCCAGCACAACAGGGGACACTGAAGCTTTCTTT
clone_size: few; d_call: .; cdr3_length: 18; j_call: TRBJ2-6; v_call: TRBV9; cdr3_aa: CASSAGQGGGSGANVLTF; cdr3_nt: TGTGCCAGCAGCGCAGGGCAGGGGGGGGGCTCTGGGGCCAACGTCCTGACTTTC
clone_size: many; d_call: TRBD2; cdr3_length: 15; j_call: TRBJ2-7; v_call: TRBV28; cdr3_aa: CASSWTSGSLSEQYF; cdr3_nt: TGTGCCAGCAGTTGGACTAGCGGGAGCCTTAGTGAGCAGTACTTC
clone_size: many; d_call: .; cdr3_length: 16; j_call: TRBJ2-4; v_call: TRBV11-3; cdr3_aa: CASSASEGITKNIQYF; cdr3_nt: TGTGCCAGCAGCGCCTCCGAAGGCATTACCAAAAACATTCAGTACTTC
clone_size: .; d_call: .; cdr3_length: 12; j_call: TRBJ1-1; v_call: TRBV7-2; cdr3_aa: CASSLGSTEAFF; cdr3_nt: TGTGCCAGCAGCTTGGGGAGCACTGAAGCTTTCTTT
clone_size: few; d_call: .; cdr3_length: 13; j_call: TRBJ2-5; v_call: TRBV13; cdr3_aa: CASSLSGEGLPYF; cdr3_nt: TGTGCCAGCAGCTTAAGTGGTGAGGGGCTCCCATACTTC
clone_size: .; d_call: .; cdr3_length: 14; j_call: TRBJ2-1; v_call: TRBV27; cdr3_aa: CASSLGSVFNEQFF; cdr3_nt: TGTGCCAGCAGTCTCGGATCAGTCTTCAATGAGCAGTTCTTC
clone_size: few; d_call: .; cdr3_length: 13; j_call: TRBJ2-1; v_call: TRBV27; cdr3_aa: CASSLSVRNEQFF; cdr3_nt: TGTGCCAGCAGCCTGTCGGTCCGCAATGAGCAGTTCTTC
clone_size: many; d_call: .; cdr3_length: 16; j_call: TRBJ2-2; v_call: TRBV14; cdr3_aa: CASSQDPAEYTGELFF; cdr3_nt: TGTGCCAGCAGCCAAGATCCAGCGGAGTACACCGGGGAGCTGTTTTTT